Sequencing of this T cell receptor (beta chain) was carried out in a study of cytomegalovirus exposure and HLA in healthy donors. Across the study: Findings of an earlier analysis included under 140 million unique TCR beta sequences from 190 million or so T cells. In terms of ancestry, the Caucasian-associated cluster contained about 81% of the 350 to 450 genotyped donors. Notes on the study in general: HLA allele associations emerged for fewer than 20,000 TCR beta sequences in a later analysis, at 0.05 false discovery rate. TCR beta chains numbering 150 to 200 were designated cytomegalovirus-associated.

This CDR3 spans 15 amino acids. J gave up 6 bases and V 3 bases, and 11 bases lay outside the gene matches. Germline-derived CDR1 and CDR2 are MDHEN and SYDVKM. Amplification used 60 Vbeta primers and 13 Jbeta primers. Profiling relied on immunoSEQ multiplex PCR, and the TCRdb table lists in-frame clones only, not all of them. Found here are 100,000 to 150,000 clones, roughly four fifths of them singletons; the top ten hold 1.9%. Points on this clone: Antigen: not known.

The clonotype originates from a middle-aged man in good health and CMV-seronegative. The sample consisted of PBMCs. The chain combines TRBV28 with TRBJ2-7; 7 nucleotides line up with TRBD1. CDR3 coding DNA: TGTGCCAGCAGTTTGGGCAGGGGGACCTACGGCGAGCAGTACGTC. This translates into CASSLGRGTYGEQYV.